A single sample gave rise to the 27 T cell receptor beta chains below, sequenced in a study of identical twins. TCRdb re-analysed the 5' RACE reads in MiXCR, keeping a single row per CDR3 protein. This sample has roughly 260,000 distinct CDR3 sequences, with approximately 6.8% found just once. These data were likewise used in another study, on yellow fever vaccine responses in identical twins.

The sequencing sample was made of CD8+ T cells sorted from blood. The source of these receptors is a woman in her late teens or twenties in good health.

The chain links TRBV28 to TRBJ2-7; D not resolved. This CDR3 has 17 residues. The germline CDR1 and CDR2 sequences are MDHEN and SYDVKM. The germline V and J ends were trimmed by 4 bases and 2 bases, with 21 bases remaining between them. The CDR3 reads CASSSNPSLPSAYEQYF. DNA of the CDR3: TGTGCCAGCAGTTCCAATCCCTCATTACCGAGCGCCTACGAGCAGTACTTC. The full variable domain, with the rest looked up from reference TRBV28 and TRBJ2-7, is DVKVTQSSRYLVKRTGEKVFLECVQDMDHENMFWYRQDPGLGLRLIYFSYDVKMKEKGDIPEGYSVSREKKERFSLILESASTNQTSMYLCASSSNPSLPSAYEQYFGPGTRLTVT.

This chain links TRBV9 with TRBJ2-2, with 10 positions matching TRBD1. Germline CDR1 reads SGDLS; CDR2 reads YYNGEE. V dropped 1 base and J dropped 8; count of bases not matched to a gene: 5. This CDR3 has 15 residues. The CDR3 region has the DNA TGTGCCAGCAGCGTACGACAGGGGGCAAGGGGGGAGCTGTTTTTT. It yields the protein CASSVRQGARGELFF.

This clonotype was seen only a few times. The chain carries TRBV19 and TRBJ2-7; perhaps TRBD2 as D (6 bases). This CDR3 is 11 amino acids long. V was pared by 7 bases and J by 5 bases, with 9 bases between. The germline V gene encodes CDR1 LNHDA and CDR2 SQIVND (reference sequence). This chain's CDR3 is CASNGGNEQYV. In DNA form, the CDR3 reads TGTGCCAGTAATGGAGGGAACGAGCAGTACGTC.

This clonotype was detected many times. V is TRBV6-1 and J is TRBJ1-1; D remains ambiguous. The CDR3 contains 16 residues. Trimming stripped 5 bases from V and 0 bases from J, with 16 bases between. The germline V gene has CDR1 MNHNS and CDR2 SASEGT. CDR3 region: CASSSVSGPLNTEAFF. For the CDR3, the DNA is TGTGCCAGCAGTAGCGTTTCCGGGCCTCTGAACACTGAAGCTTTCTTT.

This clonotype was seen repeatedly, ten times or more. The V and J genes are TRBV20-1 and TRBJ1-1, with D hard to call. This CDR3 region has 14 residues. Trimming removed 3 bases at V and 1 base at J, with 12 bases between. From germline, CDR1 is DFQATT and CDR2 SNEGSKA (reference sequence). The CDR3 region is CSASGGRKNTEAFF. In nucleotides, the CDR3 is TGCAGTGCTAGCGGTGGCAGGAAGAACACTGAAGCTTTCTTT.

This clonotype was found a few times. This rearrangement joins TRBV20-1 to TRBJ1-1, with D uncertain. The CDR3 contains 14 residues. Germline lookup yields CDR1 DFQATT and CDR2 SNEGSKA (reference sequence). Trimming removed 3 bases at V and 3 bases at J, with 14 bases between. As DNA, the CDR3 is TGCAGTGCTAGGCACCAGGAATCCGACACTGAAGCTTTCTTT. Its protein product is CSARHQESDTEAFF.

In its sample, this clonotype was seen many times. The chain links TRBV12-3 or TRBV12-4 to TRBJ2-1; D is perhaps TRBD2 (6 bases). The V end lost 8 bases, the J end lost 0 bases, and 11 bases lay between the germline ends. The CDR3 loop spans 14 amino acids. The CDR3 coding sequence is TGTGCCAGCCATAGCGGAAGCTCCTACAATGAGCAGTTCTTC. Translated, it gives CASHSGSSYNEQFF.

The rearrangement uses TRBV20-1 and TRBJ1-3, with a weak D call TRBD1 (5 bases). V dropped 6 bases and J dropped 2 bases, with 11 bases sitting between them. The CDR3 covers 13 residues. Germline CDR1 reads DFQATT; CDR2 reads SNEGSKA (reference sequence). In DNA, the CDR3 is TGCAGTGCCCTCCCAGGGCCTGGAAACACCATATATTTT. This sequence encodes CSALPGPGNTIYF.

This clonotype was detected a few times. Written as DNA, the CDR3 is TGCGCCAGCAGCCCACCCCTTAGCGGGAGGTTGAATGAGCAGTTCTTC. Its protein product is CASSPPLSGRLNEQFF. J is TRBJ2-1 and V is TRBV4-1, with TRBD2 matching 10 bases. The germline V gene encodes CDR1 MGHRA and CDR2 YSYEKL. This CDR3 spans 16 amino acids. J lost 7 bases, V lost 4 bases, and 10 bases had no gene match.

The chain combines TRBV7-1 with TRBJ2-1, with 12 positions matching TRBD2. TRBV7-1 is given ORF status, its function remaining uncertain. The CDR3 extends over 22 amino acids. V was pared by 2 bases and J by 0 bases, with 17 bases of the junction left unmatched. The CDR3 nucleotides read TGTGCCAGCAGCTCACCGAACTTAAAAACTAGCGGGGGGCAAAGCTCCTACAATGAGCAGTTCTTC. It codes for CASSSPNLKTSGGQSSYNEQFF.

This clonotype was seen many times. The V gene is TRBV12-3 or TRBV12-4, the J gene TRBJ1-3, with TRBD1 as a possible D gene (5 bases). The CDR3 totals 15 residues. With 6 bases removed from V and 4 bases from J, the gap between germline ends came to 16 bases. The CDR3 reads CASRGLGNLGNTIYF. CDR3 nucleotide sequence: TGTGCCAGCAGGGGGCTCGGGAACCTCGGAAACACCATATATTTT.

V is TRBV29-1 and J is TRBJ2-5; the D gene is possibly TRBD2 (5 bases). V was trimmed by 6 bases and J by 5 bases, leaving 22 bases between them. CDR1 is SQVTM, CDR2 ANQGSEA, per germline. CDR3 length: 15 residues. CDR3: CSVLVWEHVMETQYF. The DNA of the CDR3 is TGCAGCGTCCTTGTGTGGGAGCACGTTATGGAGACCCAGTACTTC.

This clonotype was counted at least ten times. The DNA for the CDR3 is TGTGCCAGCACCCAGGGAAACACCGGGGAGCTGTTTTTT. It translates to CASTQGNTGELFF. This sequence joins TRBV5-5 and TRBJ2-2; D possibly corresponds to TRBD1 (5 bases). The CDR3 runs 13 residues. Trimming left V 6 bases short and J 2 bases short, with 8 bases between. CDR1 is SGHKS, CDR2 YYEKEE, per germline (reference sequence). The full variable domain, completed using reference TRBV5-5 and TRBJ2-2, is DAGVTQSPTHLIKTRGQQVTLRCSPISGHKSVSWYQQVLGQGPQFIFQYYEKEERGRGNFPDRFSARQFPNYSSELNVNALLLGDSALYLCASTQGNTGELFFGEGSRLTVL.

The sample holds a few counts of this clonotype. This rearrangement joins TRBV20-1 to TRBJ1-1, with TRBD1 matching 10 bases. V lost 0 bases to trimming and J lost 4 bases; unmatched junction nucleotides: 5. In germline, CDR1 is DFQATT, CDR2 SNEGSKA (reference sequence). The CDR3 has 15 residues. CDR3 in amino acids: CSARDWDRGGTEAFF. CDR3 nucleotides: TGCAGTGCTAGAGATTGGGACAGGGGAGGCACTGAAGCTTTCTTT.

This clonotype was recorded a few times. The V and J genes are TRBV29-1 and TRBJ2-1; TRBD2 matches at 11 bases. This CDR3 spans 17 amino acids. In germline, CDR1 is SQVTM, CDR2 ANQGSEA. J was trimmed by 1 base and V by 7 bases; bases with no gene match: 12. The CDR3 here is CSATGLAEGGSYNEQFF. The CDR3 DNA sequence: TGCAGCGCCACGGGACTAGCGGAAGGGGGTTCCTACAATGAGCAGTTCTTC.

This clonotype was picked up many times. The chain recombines TRBV4-1 with TRBJ1-3; D is uncertain. Germline V lookup: CDR1 MGHRA, CDR2 YSYEKL. The V end was cut by 5 bases, the J end by 4 bases, with 3 bases between. The CDR3 consists of 11 residues. CDR3 residues: CASSTGNTIYF. The CDR3 DNA reads TGCGCCAGCAGCACCGGAAACACCATATATTTT.

This chain connects TRBV12-5 to TRBJ1-5; no clear D gene. V lost 3 bases, J lost 5 bases, and 2 bases lay in between. CDR1 LGHNT and CDR2 FRNRAP come from the germline V gene. There are 11 residues in the CDR3. CDR3 in DNA: TGTGCTAGTGGTTTCTATCAGCCCCAGCATTTT. This encodes CASGFYQPQHF.

This clonotype was counted between two and nine times. The chain is built from TRBV7-9 and TRBJ2-7; TRBD2 is a possible D gene (5 bases). Deletions cut 3 bases from V and 5 bases from J, with 11 bases between. CDR1 SEHNR and CDR2 FQNEAQ come from the germline V gene (reference sequence). The CDR3 extends over 13 amino acids. The CDR3 region is CASSFGPGDEQYF. CDR3 nucleotide sequence: TGTGCCAGCAGCTTTGGGCCCGGGGACGAGCAGTACTTC.

This clonotype was counted at least ten times. J is TRBJ1-2 and V is TRBV12-3 or TRBV12-4; D is uncertain. V lost 1 base to trimming and J lost 4 bases, with 13 bases between them. The CDR3 contains 15 residues. CDR3 region: CASSLVSGFIYGYTF. DNA for the CDR3: TGTGCCAGCAGTTTAGTTTCCGGGTTTATCTATGGCTACACCTTC.

This clonotype was counted at least ten times. The chain is built from TRBV10-3 and TRBJ1-1, with D maybe TRBD1 (5 bases). V dropped 2 bases and J dropped 2 bases, with 9 bases sitting between them. The CDR3 consists of 14 residues. Germline CDR1 reads ENHRY; CDR2 reads SYGVKD. DNA for the CDR3: TGTGCCATCAGTGAGGCGGGACCAAACACTGAAGCTTTCTTT. This encodes CAISEAGPNTEAFF.

This clonotype was picked up a small number of times. The chain joins TRBV18 to TRBJ2-7; D is unresolved. This CDR3 is 14 amino acids long. The germline V and J ends were trimmed by 4 bases and 2 bases, with 12 bases remaining between them. Germline CDR1 KGHSH, CDR2 LQKENI. CDR3 sequence: CASSLSHPAYEQYF. The DNA of the CDR3 is TGTGCCAGCTCACTATCACACCCCGCCTACGAGCAGTACTTC.

This clonotype was counted a few times. The gene calls are TRBV4-2 and TRBJ2-1; D is unclear. CDR1 and CDR2 (germline): LGHNA, YNFKEQ. The CDR3 loop spans 11 amino acids. V lost 2 bases, J lost 7 bases, and 3 bases lay in between. CDR3 bases: TGTGCCAGCAGCCAACGGAATGAGCAGTTCTTC. It codes for CASSQRNEQFF.

This clonotype has ten or more counts. The chain carries TRBV12-3 or TRBV12-4 and TRBJ1-1; D might be TRBD1 (5 bases). Trimming pared 6 bases from V and 7 bases from J, leaving 12 bases between. This CDR3 comprises 12 residues. The CDR3 region has the DNA TGTGCCAGCAGGGACCAGGGCCATGAAGCTTTCTTT. This codes for CASRDQGHEAFF.

V usage is TRBV5-6 and J usage is TRBJ2-7; D not certain. Trimming removed 2 bases from V and 3 bases from J, with 9 bases in between. Germline loops: CDR1 SGHDT, CDR2 YYEEEE. This CDR3 comprises 13 residues. The CDR3 nucleotides are TGTGCCAGCAGCTTTCGCCCGGACTACGAGCAGTACGTC. It encodes CASSFRPDYEQYV.

This chain joins TRBV20-1 and TRBJ2-7; D perhaps matches TRBD2 (5 bases). This CDR3 has 15 amino acids. Deletions cut 2 bases from V and 10 bases from J, with 24 bases between. CDR1 is DFQATT, CDR2 SNEGSKA, per germline (reference sequence). CDR3 in amino acids: CSARQLGETYLLQYV. CDR3 DNA sequence: TGCAGTGCTAGACAACTCGGGGAAACCTACCTTTTACAGTACGTC.

This clonotype was detected only a few times. The chain links TRBV5-6 to TRBJ2-2, with 8 bases fitting TRBD2. Per the germline V gene, CDR1 is SGHDT and CDR2 is YYEEEE. The CDR3 length is 14 residues. The junction had 7 bases not matched to a gene; V was cut back by 6 bases and J by 6 bases. CDR3 protein: CASKAGATPGELFF. The CDR3 nucleotides are TGTGCCAGCAAAGCGGGGGCGACTCCCGGGGAGCTGTTTTTT.

This clonotype turned up a few times. The chain has TRBV5-6 and TRBJ2-7, with D perhaps TRBD2 (5 bases). Trimming took 3 bases from V and 2 from J, leaving 12 bases between them. Germline values: CDR1 SGHDT, CDR2 YYEEEE. The CDR3 sequence is 14 residues long. Here the CDR3 DNA reads TGTGCCAGCAGCTCGGACGGGATCCCCTACGAGCAGTACGTC. It specifies CASSSDGIPYEQYV.